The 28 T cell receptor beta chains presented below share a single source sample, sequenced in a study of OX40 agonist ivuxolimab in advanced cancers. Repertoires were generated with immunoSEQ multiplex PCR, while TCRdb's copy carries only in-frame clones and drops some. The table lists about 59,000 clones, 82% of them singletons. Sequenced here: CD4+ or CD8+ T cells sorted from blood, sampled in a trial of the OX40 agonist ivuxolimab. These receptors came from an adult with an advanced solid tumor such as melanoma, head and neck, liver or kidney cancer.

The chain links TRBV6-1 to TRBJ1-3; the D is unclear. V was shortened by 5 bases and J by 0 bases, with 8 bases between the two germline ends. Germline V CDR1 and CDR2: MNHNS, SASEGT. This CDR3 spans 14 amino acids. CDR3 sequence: CASSSASSGNTIYF. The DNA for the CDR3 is TGTGCCAGCAGTTCGGCGAGCTCTGGAAACACCATATATTTT.

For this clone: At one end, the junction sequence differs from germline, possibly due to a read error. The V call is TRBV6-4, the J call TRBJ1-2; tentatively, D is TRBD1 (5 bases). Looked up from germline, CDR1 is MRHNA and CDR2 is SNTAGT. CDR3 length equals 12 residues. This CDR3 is CTRGQEIYGYTF. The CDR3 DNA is TGCACTAGGGGCCAGGAGATCTATGGCTACACCTTC.

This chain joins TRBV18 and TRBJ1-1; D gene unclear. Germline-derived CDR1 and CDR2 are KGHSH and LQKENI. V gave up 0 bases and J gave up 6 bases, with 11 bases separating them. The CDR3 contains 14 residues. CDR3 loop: CASSPPQVRAEAFF. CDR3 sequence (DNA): TGTGCCAGCTCACCACCCCAGGTTAGGGCTGAAGCTTTCTTT.

The CDR3 nucleotides read TGCAGTGCTAGAGACAACTACGAGCAGTACTTC. Translation: CSARDNYEQYF. The rearrangement uses TRBV20-1 and TRBJ2-5; D is unresolved. The last part of the DNA fits TRBJ2-7 better; the J call may be wrong. Looked up from germline, CDR1 is DFQATT and CDR2 is SNEGSKA (reference sequence). The CDR3 spans 11 residues.

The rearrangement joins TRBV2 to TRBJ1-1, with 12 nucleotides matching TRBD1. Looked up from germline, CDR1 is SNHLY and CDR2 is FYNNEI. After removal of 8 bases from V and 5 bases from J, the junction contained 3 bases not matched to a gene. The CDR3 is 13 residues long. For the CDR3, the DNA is TGTGCCAGCGGGACAGGGGGCTGGACTGAAGCTTTCTTT. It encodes CASGTGGWTEAFF.

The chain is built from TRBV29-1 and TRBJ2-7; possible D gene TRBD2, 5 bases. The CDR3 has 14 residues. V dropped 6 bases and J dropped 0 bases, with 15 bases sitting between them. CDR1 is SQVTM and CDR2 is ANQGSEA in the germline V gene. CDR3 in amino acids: CSVLYRESSYEQYF. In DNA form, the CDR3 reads TGCAGCGTCCTTTACCGGGAAAGCTCCTACGAGCAGTACTTC.

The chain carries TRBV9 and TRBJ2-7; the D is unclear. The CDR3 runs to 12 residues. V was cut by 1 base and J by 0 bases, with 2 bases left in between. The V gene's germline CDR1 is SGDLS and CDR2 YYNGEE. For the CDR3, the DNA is TGTGCCAGCAGCGTATACTCCTACGAGCAGTACTTC. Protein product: CASSVYSYEQYF.

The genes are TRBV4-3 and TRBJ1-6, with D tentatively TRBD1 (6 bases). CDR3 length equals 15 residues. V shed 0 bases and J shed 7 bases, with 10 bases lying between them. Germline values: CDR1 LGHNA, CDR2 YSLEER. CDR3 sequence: CASSQDRGENSPLHF. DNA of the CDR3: TGCGCCAGCAGCCAAGACAGGGGAGAAAATTCACCCCTCCACTTT.

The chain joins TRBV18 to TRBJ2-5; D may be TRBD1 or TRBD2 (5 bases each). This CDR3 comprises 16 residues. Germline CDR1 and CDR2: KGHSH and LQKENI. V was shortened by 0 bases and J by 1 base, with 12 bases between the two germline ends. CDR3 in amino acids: CASSPPRGAVQETQYF. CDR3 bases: TGTGCCAGCTCACCACCGAGGGGAGCGGTCCAAGAGACCCAGTACTTC.

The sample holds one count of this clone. The CDR3 sequence is CASSRDSSGPGHTF. The CDR3, as DNA: TGTGCCAGCAGCCGGGACAGTAGTGGCCCAGGGCACACCTTC. The chain uses TRBV4-2 and TRBJ1-2, with TRBD1 matching over 7 bases. This CDR3 has 14 residues. The germline V gene has CDR1 LGHNA and CDR2 YNFKEQ. J was trimmed by 12 bases and V by 4 bases; bases with no gene match: 14.

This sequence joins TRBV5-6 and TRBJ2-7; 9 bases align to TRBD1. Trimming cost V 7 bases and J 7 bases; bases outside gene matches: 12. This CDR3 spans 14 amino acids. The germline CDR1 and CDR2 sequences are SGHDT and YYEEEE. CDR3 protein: CASGARDRVYEQYF. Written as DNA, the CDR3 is TGTGCCAGCGGGGCCCGGGACAGGGTGTATGAGCAGTACTTC.

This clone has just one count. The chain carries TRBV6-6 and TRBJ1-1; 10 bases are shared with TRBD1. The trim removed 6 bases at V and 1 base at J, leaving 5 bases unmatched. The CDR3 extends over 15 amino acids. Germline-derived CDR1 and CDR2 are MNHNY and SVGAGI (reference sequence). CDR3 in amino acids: CASSRGQGRNTEAFF. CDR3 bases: TGTGCCAGCAGCCGGGGACAGGGGCGGAACACTGAAGCTTTCTTT.

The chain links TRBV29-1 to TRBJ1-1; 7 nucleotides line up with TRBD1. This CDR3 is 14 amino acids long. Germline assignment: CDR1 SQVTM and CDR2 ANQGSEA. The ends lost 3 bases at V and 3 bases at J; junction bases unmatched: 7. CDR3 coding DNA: TGCAGCGTTGACAGGGGGGGAGCGGACACTGAAGCTTTCTTT. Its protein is CSVDRGGADTEAFF.

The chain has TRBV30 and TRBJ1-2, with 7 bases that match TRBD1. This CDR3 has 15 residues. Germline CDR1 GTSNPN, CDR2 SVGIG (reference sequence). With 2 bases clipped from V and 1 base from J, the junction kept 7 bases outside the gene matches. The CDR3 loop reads CAWSITHRGNYGYTF. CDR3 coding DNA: TGTGCCTGGAGTATAACTCACAGGGGTAACTATGGCTACACCTTC.

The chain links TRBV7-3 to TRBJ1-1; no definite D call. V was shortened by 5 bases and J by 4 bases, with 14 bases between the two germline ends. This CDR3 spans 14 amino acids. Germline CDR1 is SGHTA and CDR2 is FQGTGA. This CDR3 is CASSPQVSGTEAFF. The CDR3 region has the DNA TGTGCCAGCAGCCCTCAGGTCTCCGGCACTGAAGCTTTCTTT.

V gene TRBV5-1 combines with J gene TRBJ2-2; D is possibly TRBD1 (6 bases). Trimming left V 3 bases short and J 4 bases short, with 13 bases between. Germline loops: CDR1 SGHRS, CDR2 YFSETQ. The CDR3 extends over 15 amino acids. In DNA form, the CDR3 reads TGCGCCAGCAGCTGGACAGTTGGGTTCACCGGGGAGCTGTTTTTT. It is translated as CASSWTVGFTGELFF.

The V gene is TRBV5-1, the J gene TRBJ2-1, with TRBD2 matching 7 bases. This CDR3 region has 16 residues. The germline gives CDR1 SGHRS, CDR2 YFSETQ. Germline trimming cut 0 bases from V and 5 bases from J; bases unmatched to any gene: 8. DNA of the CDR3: TGCGCCAGCAGCTTGGCAGGCGGGAGATTGGACAATGAGCAGTTCTTC. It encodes CASSLAGGRLDNEQFF. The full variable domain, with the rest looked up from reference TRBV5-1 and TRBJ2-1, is KAGVTQTPRYLIKTRGQQVTLSCSPISGHRSVSWYQQTPGQGLQFLFEYFSETQRNKGNFPGRFSGRQFSNSRSEMNVSTLELGDSALYLCASSLAGGRLDNEQFFGPGTRLTVL.

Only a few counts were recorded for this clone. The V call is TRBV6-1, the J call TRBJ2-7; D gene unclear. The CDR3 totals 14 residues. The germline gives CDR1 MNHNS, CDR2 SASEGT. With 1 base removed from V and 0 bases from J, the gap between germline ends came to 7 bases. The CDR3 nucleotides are TGTGCCAGCAGTGAAGACGGTAGCTCCTACGAGCAGTACTTC. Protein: CASSEDGSSYEQYF.

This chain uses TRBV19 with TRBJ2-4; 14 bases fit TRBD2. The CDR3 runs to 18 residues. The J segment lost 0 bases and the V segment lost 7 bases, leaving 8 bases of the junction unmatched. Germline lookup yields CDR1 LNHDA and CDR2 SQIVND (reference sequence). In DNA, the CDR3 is TGTGCCAGTAAAGGGACTAGCGGGGGTTATCTAGCCAAAAACATTCAGTACTTC. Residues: CASKGTSGGYLAKNIQYF.

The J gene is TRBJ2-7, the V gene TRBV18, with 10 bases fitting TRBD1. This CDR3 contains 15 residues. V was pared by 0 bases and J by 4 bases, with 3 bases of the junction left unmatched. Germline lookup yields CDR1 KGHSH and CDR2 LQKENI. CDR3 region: CASSPPGQGLYEQYF. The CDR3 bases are TGTGCCAGCTCACCACCGGGACAGGGGCTGTACGAGCAGTACTTC. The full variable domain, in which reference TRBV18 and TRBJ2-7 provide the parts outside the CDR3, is NAGVMQNPRHLVRRRGQEARLRCSPMKGHSHVYWYRQLPEEGLKFMVYLQKENIIDESGMPKERFSAEFPKEGPSILRIQQVVRGDSAAYFCASSPPGQGLYEQYFGPGTRLTVT.

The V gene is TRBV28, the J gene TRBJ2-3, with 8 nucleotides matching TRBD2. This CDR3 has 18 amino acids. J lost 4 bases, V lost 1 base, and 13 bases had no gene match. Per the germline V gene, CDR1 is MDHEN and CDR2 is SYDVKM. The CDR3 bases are TGTGCCAGCAGTTTATCCCCGGGACTAGGATCCTCGGCAGATACGCAGTATTTT. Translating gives CASSLSPGLGSSADTQYF.

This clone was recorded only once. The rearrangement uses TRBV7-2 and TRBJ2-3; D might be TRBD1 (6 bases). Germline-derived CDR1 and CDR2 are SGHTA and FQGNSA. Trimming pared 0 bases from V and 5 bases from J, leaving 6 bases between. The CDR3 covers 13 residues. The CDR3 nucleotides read TGTGCCAGCAGCTTAGCGGGACAAGATACGCAGTATTTT. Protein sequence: CASSLAGQDTQYF. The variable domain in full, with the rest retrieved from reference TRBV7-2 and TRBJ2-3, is GAGVSQSPSNKVTEKGKDVELRCDPISGHTALYWYRQSLGQGLEFLIYFQGNSAPDKSGLPSDRFSAERTGGSVSTLTIQRTQQEDSAVYLCASSLAGQDTQYFGPGTRLTVL.

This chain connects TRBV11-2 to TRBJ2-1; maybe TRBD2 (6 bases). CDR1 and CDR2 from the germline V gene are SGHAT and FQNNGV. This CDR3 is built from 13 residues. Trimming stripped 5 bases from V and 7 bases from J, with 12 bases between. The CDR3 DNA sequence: TGTGCCAGCAGCAAACGAGCGGGTAATGAGCAGTTCTTC. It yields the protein CASSKRAGNEQFF.

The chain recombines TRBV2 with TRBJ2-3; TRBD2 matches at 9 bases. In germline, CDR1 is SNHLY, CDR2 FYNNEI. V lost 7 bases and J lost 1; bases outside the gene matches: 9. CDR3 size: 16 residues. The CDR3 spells CASTPKAGGGTDTQYF. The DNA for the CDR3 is TGTGCCAGCACCCCCAAGGCGGGAGGGGGCACAGATACGCAGTATTTT.

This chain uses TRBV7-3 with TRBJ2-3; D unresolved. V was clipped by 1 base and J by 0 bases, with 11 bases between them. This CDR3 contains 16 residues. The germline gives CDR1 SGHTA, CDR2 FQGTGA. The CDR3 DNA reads TGTGCCAGCAGCTTAAACCCTTATGGGAGCACAGATACGCAGTATTTT. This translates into CASSLNPYGSTDTQYF.

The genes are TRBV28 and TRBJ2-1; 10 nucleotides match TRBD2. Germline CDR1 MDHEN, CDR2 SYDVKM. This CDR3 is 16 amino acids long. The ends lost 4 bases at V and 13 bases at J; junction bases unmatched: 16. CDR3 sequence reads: CASSSPRLAGAQSQFF. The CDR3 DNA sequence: TGTGCCAGCAGTTCTCCGCGGCTAGCGGGAGCACAATCTCAGTTCTTC.

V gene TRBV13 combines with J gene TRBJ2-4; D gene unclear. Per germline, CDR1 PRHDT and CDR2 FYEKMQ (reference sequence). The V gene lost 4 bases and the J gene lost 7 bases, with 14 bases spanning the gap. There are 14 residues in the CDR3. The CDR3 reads CASSSRRTGNIQYF. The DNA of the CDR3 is TGTGCCAGCAGCTCCCGACGTACTGGGAACATTCAGTACTTC.

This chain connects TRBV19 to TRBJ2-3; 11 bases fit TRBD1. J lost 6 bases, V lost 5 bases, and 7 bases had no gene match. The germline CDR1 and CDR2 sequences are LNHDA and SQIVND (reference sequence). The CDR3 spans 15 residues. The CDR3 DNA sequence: TGTGCCAGTAGTGAGGACAGGGGGCCTCAGGATACGCAGTATTTT. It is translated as CASSEDRGPQDTQYF.